Described below is a single TCR beta chain sequence and its context. Unique molecular identifiers were incorporated into the prepared TCRbeta library. Each CDR3 protein gets one entry after TCRdb re-called the PCR reads with MiXCR. The sample shows 450,000 to 600,000 distinct CDR3 sequences, 18% of them seen only once. The data belong to a study of T-cell reconstitution after alpha-beta-depleted transplantation in children. The germline V and J ends were trimmed by 5 bases and 6 bases, with 21 bases remaining between them. Germline values: CDR1 LGHDT, CDR2 YNNKEL (reference sequence). The length of the CDR3 is 16 residues.

The receptor comes from a human donor who donated a stem cell graft to a child with acute lymphoblastic leukemia. The chain couples TRBV3-1 to TRBJ2-3; D uncertain. Sequences were derived from PBMCs from the stem cell graft donor, sampled from the stem cell graft. CDR3 sequence: CASSGRRLELGDTQYF. CDR3 nucleotides: TGTGCCAGCAGCGGACGACGTCTAGAATTGGGGGATACGCAGTATTTT.